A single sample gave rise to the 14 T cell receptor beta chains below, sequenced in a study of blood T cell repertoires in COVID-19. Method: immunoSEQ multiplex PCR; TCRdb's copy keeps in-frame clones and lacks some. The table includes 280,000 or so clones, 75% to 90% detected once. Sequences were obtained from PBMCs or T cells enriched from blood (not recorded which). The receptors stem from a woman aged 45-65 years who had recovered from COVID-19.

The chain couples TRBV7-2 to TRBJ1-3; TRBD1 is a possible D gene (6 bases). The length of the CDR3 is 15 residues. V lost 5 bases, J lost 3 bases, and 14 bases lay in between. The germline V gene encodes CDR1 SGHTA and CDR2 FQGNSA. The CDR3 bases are TGTGCCAGCAGCCTGGACAGCTTAATTGGAAACACCATATATTTT. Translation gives CASSLDSLIGNTIYF.

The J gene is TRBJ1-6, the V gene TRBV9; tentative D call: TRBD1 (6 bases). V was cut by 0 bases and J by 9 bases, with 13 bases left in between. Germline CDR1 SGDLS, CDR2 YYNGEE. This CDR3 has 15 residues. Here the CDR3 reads CASSVDTGNLSPLHF. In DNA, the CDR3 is TGTGCCAGCAGCGTAGACACAGGGAATCTTTCACCCCTCCACTTT.

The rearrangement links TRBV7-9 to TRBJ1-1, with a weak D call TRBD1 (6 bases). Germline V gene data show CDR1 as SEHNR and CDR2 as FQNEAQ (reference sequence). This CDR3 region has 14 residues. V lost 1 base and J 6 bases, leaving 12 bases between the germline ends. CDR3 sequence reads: CASSLVVGGAEAFF. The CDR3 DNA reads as TGTGCCAGCAGCTTAGTGGTAGGGGGGGCTGAAGCTTTCTTT. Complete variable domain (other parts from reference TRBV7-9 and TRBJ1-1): DTGVSQNPRHKITKRGQNVTFRCDPISEHNRLYWYRQTLGQGPEFLTYFQNEAQLEKSRLLSDRFSAERPKGSFSTLEIQRTEQGDSAMYLCASSLVVGGAEAFFGQGTRLTVV.

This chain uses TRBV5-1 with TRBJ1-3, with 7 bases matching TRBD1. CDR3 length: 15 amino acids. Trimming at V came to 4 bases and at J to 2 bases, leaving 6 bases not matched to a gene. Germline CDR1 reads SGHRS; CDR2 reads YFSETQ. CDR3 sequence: CASSPQGVTGNTIYF. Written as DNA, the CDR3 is TGCGCCAGCAGCCCCCAGGGGGTAACTGGAAACACCATATATTTT.

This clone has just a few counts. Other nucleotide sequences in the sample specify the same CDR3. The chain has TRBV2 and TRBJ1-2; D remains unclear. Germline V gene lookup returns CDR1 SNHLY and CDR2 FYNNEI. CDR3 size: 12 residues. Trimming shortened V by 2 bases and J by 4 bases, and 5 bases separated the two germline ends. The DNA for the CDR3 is TGTGCCAGCAGTGAATCGGGCTATGGCTACACCTTC. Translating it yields CASSESGYGYTF.

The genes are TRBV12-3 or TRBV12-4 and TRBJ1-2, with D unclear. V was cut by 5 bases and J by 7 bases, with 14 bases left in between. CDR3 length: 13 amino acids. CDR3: CASSVREGSGYTF. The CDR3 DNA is TGTGCCAGCAGTGTGAGGGAAGGGAGTGGCTACACCTTC.

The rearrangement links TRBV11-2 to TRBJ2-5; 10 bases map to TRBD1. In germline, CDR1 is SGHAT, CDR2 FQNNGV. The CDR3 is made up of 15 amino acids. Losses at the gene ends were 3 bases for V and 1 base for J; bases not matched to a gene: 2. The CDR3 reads CASSFDRGPQETQYF. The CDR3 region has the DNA TGTGCCAGCAGCTTTGACAGGGGGCCCCAAGAGACCCAGTACTTC.

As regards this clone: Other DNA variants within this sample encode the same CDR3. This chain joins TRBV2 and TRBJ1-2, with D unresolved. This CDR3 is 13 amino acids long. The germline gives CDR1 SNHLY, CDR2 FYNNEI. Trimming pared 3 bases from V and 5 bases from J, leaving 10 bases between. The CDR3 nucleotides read TGTGCCAGCAGTGATTACAGAGTATATGGCTACACCTTC. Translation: CASSDYRVYGYTF.

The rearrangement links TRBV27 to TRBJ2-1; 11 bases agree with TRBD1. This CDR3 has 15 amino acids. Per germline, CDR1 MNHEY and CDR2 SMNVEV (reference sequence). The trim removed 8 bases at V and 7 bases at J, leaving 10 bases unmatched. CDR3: CASLTGDRGWNEQFF. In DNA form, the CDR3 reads TGTGCCAGCCTAACGGGGGACAGGGGGTGGAATGAGCAGTTCTTC.

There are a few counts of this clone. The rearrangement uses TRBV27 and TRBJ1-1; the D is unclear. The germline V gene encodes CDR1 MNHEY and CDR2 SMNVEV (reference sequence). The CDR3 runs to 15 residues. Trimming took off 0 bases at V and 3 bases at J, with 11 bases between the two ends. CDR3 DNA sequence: TGTGCCAGCAGTTTATCGTACGGGTTTGACACTGAAGCTTTCTTT. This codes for CASSLSYGFDTEAFF.

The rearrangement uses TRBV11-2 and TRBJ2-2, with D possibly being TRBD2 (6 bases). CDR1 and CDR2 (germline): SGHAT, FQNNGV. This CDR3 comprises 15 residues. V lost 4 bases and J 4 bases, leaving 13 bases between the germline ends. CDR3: CASSYGRRGTGELFF. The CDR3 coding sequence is TGTGCCAGCAGCTACGGACGGAGGGGCACCGGGGAGCTGTTTTTT.

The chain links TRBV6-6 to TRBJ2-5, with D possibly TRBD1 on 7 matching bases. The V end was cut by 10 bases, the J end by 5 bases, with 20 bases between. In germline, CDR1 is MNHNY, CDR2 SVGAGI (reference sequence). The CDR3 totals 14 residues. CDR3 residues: CATKYEGAGETQYF. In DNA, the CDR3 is TGTGCCACCAAATACGAGGGGGCGGGGGAGACCCAGTACTTC.

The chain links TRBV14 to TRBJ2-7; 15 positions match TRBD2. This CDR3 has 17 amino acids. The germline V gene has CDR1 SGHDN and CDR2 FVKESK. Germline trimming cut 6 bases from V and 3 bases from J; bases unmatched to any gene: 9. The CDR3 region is CASSPGTSGRTSYEQYF. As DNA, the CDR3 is TGTGCCAGCAGTCCTGGGACTAGCGGGAGGACCAGCTACGAGCAGTACTTC.

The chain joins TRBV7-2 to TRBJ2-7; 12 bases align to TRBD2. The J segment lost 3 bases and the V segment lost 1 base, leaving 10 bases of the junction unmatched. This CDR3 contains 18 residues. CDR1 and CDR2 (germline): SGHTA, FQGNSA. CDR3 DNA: TGTGCCAGCAGCTTAGGAGAGGGTCTAGCGGGAGGGGGCTACGAGCAGTACTTC. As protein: CASSLGEGLAGGGYEQYF.